The subject of this entry is one T cell receptor (beta chain). The trim removed 11 bases at V and 5 bases at J, leaving 7 bases unmatched. This CDR3 contains 13 residues. Germline-derived CDR1 and CDR2 are SNHLY and FYNNEI. Per the original data handling: Counts of nucleated cells, estimated from reference gene primer amplification, were obtained. Assay used: immunoSEQ multiplex PCR; TCRdb lists only in-frame clones, some missing. V, J and clone size were drawn from that table, and D and trimming were deduced from the DNA. The sample lists about 380,000 clones; around 84% were seen once. This specimen comes from a study of blood T cell repertoires in COVID-19. Whole-study context: From the United States, Italy and Spain came samples of acute and convalescent COVID-19. Nucleic acid was either cDNA or gDNA, and it came from T cells, B-cell-depleted T cells, or PBMCs.

The source of this sequence is a woman under 30 with acute or convalescent COVID-19. Source material: peripheral blood. V is TRBV2 and J is TRBJ2-7, with 12 positions matching TRBD1. The CDR3 loop is CACPGTGGHEQYF. CDR3 bases: TGTGCCTGCCCCGGGACAGGGGGCCACGAGCAGTACTTC.